This T cell receptor beta chain stems from a study of blood T cell repertoires in COVID-19 (TCRdb year 2020). With respect to the entire study: Samples covering the acute and convalescent phases of COVID-19 were provided by collaborators in the United States, Italy and Spain. Deeply sampled blood TCRbeta repertoires from subjects exposed to, actively infected with, or recovered from COVID-19 were included in the dataset. The samples were drawn from the first 160 participants of the ongoing ImmuneRACE study and from roughly 1,300 subjects provided by 6 global collaborators. Sample metadata almost always included a de-identified subject ID, COVID-19 status, age in years and sex. The material from the prospective study consisted of cDNA or gDNA derived from T cells, B-cell-depleted T cells, or PBMCs. HLA class I and class II types, where available, came from metadata supplied by the sample provider rather than from assay-based typing. The repertoires were released in a freely available public database intended as a resource for research on the immune response to SARS-CoV-2.

Concerning this clone itself: Its antigen remains undetermined. No clone much larger than this one lies a single base away; base qualities are absent.

Study-wide conclusions, independent of this receptor: How much clinical and demographic metadata was included differed by source and by participant, and the metadata was provided uncurated.

Whole blood was collected in K2EDTA tubes by collaborating institutions according to the institutions' own protocols. For TCRbeta analysis, collaborators shipped samples as frozen whole blood, isolated PBMCs, or DNA extracted from either of those sample types. TCRbeta CDR3 regions were amplified from genomic DNA using the immunoSEQ Assay, a bias-controlled multiplex PCR. The published analysis was carried out like this. Nucleated cell counts per sample were estimated from amplification of reference gene primers within the assay. Sequence reads were collapsed and filtered to measure the absolute abundance of every unique TCRbeta CDR3 rearrangement. For each sample, productive Simpson clonality was calculated as the square root of Simpson's diversity index across productive rearrangements. TCRdb obtained this table from immuneACCESS and retained in-frame rearrangements with V and J assigned. These tables miss some clones; where compared with another copy, unresolved V genes account for less than half of the shortfall, and the remainder is unexplained. That table supplies the V and J calls and clone size; D and trimming were determined from the DNA. The sample table contains about 400,000 clones; only one count was recorded for roughly 90% of them. In total, the top ten clones hold roughly 1.2% of the sample.

The junction shows trimming of 5 bases on V and 5 bases on J, plus 24 bases between the germline ends. The CDR3 measures 17 amino acids from cysteine to phenylalanine. The retained sequence is limited to the CDR3, 51 bases, with the frame set at the first base. The germline V gene (reference sequence) sets CDR1 to SEHNR and CDR2 to FQNEAQ. Sample: peripheral blood. The origin of this receptor is a man between 35 and 55 years old with acute or convalescent COVID-19. The chain was built from TRBV7-9 and TRBJ2-5; TRBD2 might be the D gene, on 7 matching bases. Here the CDR3 is given as CASSPSGAGASFETQYF. The DNA reads as follows: TGTGCCAGCAGCCCCAGCGGTGCGGGGGCGAGTTTTGAGACCCAGTACTTC.